The next 2 T cell receptor beta chains were all read from a single sample in a study of Ad26.COV2.S vaccination and SARS-CoV-2 variants. Sequenced by immunoSEQ multiplex PCR; TCRdb stores in-frame clones only, minus some. This sample yields 450,000 to 550,000 clones, of which around 89% are seen a single time; 1.5% to 2% belongs to the top ten. The treatment here: 15 to 20 received Ad26.COV2.S at low or high dose, single or two shots; five or six received placebo; per-sample allocation not given. Sampling happened 63 days after the first vaccine or placebo injection. The specimen was peripheral blood, collected in a trial of Ad26.COV2.S vaccine versus placebo. The origin of the receptors is a person aged 18-65 years who received the Ad26.COV2.S COVID-19 vaccine or a placebo.

The table lists this clone with a count of one. The V gene is TRBV28, the J gene TRBJ1-6; possibly TRBD1 for D (5 bases). This CDR3 region has 15 residues. Germline-derived CDR1 and CDR2 are MDHEN and SYDVKM. Trimming took 0 bases from V and 10 from J, leaving 13 bases between them. The CDR3, as DNA: TGTGCCAGCAGTTTATGGGGGGGAGGAGGATCACCCCTCCACTTT. Translating it yields CASSLWGGGGSPLHF.

The chain is built from TRBV6-2 or TRBV6-3 and TRBJ1-5, with D tentatively TRBD1 (5 bases). Per the germline V gene, CDR1 is MNHEY and CDR2 is SVGEGT. This CDR3 is built from 14 residues. Trimming pared 5 bases from V and 3 bases from J, leaving 11 bases between. Here the CDR3 reads CASSRDRLNQPQHF. The CDR3, as DNA: TGTGCCAGCAGTCGGGACCGACTCAATCAGCCCCAGCATTTT.